The next 9 T cell receptor beta chains were all read from a single sample in a study of T cell repertoires in cytomegalovirus infection. Their antigen targets remain unknown. TCRdb used MiXCR to reprocess the reads, holding one entry per CDR3 protein. The data contain about 89,000 distinct CDR3 sequences, 25% to 35% of them seen just once; the ten biggest clones take up more than 70%. Sequences were derived from CD8+ T cells from cultured PBMCs, sampled from culture after CMV antigen stimulation. These receptors came from a human donor in good health (CMV status not recorded). Some clones in this sample may be carry-over from other donors' samples.

This clonotype showed up many times. This chain links TRBV27 with TRBJ1-5; D is uncertain. CDR3 size: 14 residues. V was cut by 11 bases and J by 4 bases, with 18 bases left in between. The germline CDR1 and CDR2 sequences are MNHEY and SMNVEV (reference sequence). The CDR3 region is CASALPGVNQPQHF. Here the CDR3 DNA reads TGTGCCTCCGCGCTCCCTGGAGTTAATCAGCCCCAGCATTTT.

The CDR3 coding sequence is TGTGCCAGCAGTTTCGGGAATTTTGAGAACACTGAAGCTTTCTTT. Translating it yields CASSFGNFENTEAFF. The chain uses TRBV27 and TRBJ1-1, with D uncertain. The length of the CDR3 is 15 residues. V was clipped by 3 bases and J by 1 base, with 12 bases between them. In germline, CDR1 is MNHEY, CDR2 SMNVEV (reference sequence).

This clonotype came up a few times. The V gene is TRBV6-5, the J gene TRBJ1-3; D is uncertain. Germline V CDR1 and CDR2: MNHEY, SVGAGI. The ends were cut back, 5 bases at V and 5 bases at J, with 10 bases in the middle. CDR3 length: 13 amino acids. The CDR3 DNA reads as TGTGCCAGCAGTCCTCCCGGGAGAAACACCATATATTTT. As protein: CASSPPGRNTIYF.

The rearrangement links TRBV20-1 to TRBJ2-7, with TRBD1 identical over 8 bases. The V gene's germline CDR1 is DFQATT and CDR2 SNEGSKA (reference sequence). This CDR3 comprises 16 residues. With V trimmed by 0 bases and J by 3 bases, 10 bases remained unmatched. CDR3 in amino acids: CSARDGQGADFYEQYF. In DNA form, the CDR3 reads TGCAGTGCTAGAGATGGGCAGGGGGCGGACTTCTACGAGCAGTACTTC.

This clonotype is a singleton in its sample. This chain links TRBV6-6 with TRBJ2-2; D possibly corresponds to TRBD1 (5 bases). The V end was cut by 2 bases, the J end by 5 bases, with 18 bases between. The CDR3 has 17 amino acids. Per the germline V gene, CDR1 is MNHNY and CDR2 is SVGAGI (reference sequence). The CDR3 here is CASSYLPEHAGTGELFF. The CDR3 DNA follows: TGTGCCAGCAGTTACCTCCCCGAACACGCAGGGACCGGGGAGCTGTTTTTT.

This clonotype has at least ten counts. The CDR3 DNA follows: TGTGCCAGCAGCTTAGCCCCCGGGCCCGAGGCTGGCTACACCTTC. It yields the protein CASSLAPGPEAGYTF. The chain is built from TRBV7-8 and TRBJ1-2; D ambiguous. V was pared by 0 bases and J by 7 bases, with 15 bases between. This CDR3 contains 15 residues. Germline CDR1 and CDR2: SGHVS and FQNEAQ. Combining the CDR3 with reference TRBV7-8 and TRBJ1-2 gives the whole variable domain GAGVSQSPRYKVAKRGQDVALRCDPISGHVSLFWYQQALGQGPEFLTYFQNEAQLDKSGLPSDRFFAERPEGSVSTLKIQRTQQEDSAVYLCASSLAPGPEAGYTFGSGTRLTVV.

V usage is TRBV7-6 and J usage is TRBJ1-4; D is unresolved. The CDR3 consists of 15 residues. Germline V CDR1 and CDR2: SGHVS, FNYEAQ. V was shortened by 4 bases and J by 0 bases, with 9 bases between the two germline ends. This CDR3 reads CASSSYPATNEKLFF. Here the CDR3 DNA reads TGTGCCAGCAGCTCCTACCCCGCAACTAATGAAAAACTGTTTTTT.

Ten or more counts support this clonotype. The chain links TRBV20-1 to TRBJ2-1, with TRBD2 identical over 9 bases. The CDR3 contains 13 residues. Germline values: CDR1 DFQATT, CDR2 SNEGSKA (reference sequence). The ends lost 3 bases at V and 4 bases at J; junction bases unmatched: 1. In nucleotides, the CDR3 is TGCAGTGCTAGGACTAGCGGTTACAATGAGCAGTTCTTC. Protein sequence: CSARTSGYNEQFF.

This clonotype was detected a few times. The V and J genes are TRBV7-6 and TRBJ2-3, with 11 bases lining up with TRBD2. Trimming took 5 bases from V and 5 from J; bases not matched to a gene: 9. Germline V gene lookup returns CDR1 SGHVS and CDR2 FNYEAQ. CDR3 length equals 16 residues. CDR3 sequence (DNA): TGTGCCAGCAGCCCGAGACTAGCGGGGAACCGAGATACGCAGTATTTT. This sequence encodes CASSPRLAGNRDTQYF.